This T cell receptor beta chain was found in a study of blood T cell repertoires in COVID-19. It was during active infection that Seattle patients were enrolled and then longitudinally followed. The J segment lost 3 bases and the V segment lost 1 base, leaving 2 bases of the junction unmatched. This CDR3 spans 15 amino acids. Germline CDR1 MNHNS, CDR2 SASEGT. Original data processing: Amplifying reference gene primers gave estimates of nucleated cell counts. The repertoire was sequenced with immunoSEQ multiplex PCR; TCRdb's copy has only in-frame clones and lacks some. Clonal size and the V and J genes are those of that table, whereas D and trimming came from the DNA. Of some 190,000 clones listed, about 85% are singletons.

The sequence derives from a person in their 70s with COVID-19, enrolled during active disease. Source material: peripheral blood. This rearrangement joins TRBV6-1 to TRBJ1-2, with TRBD1 identical over 10 bases. The CDR3 DNA reads TGTGCCAGCAGTGAAGGGACAGGGGGTGACTATGGCTACACCTTC. Protein product: CASSEGTGGDYGYTF.